These T cell receptor beta chains were read from a single sample in a study of blood T cell repertoires in COVID-19. The data were produced by immunoSEQ multiplex PCR, yet TCRdb's version contains in-frame clones alone and is incomplete. Here the sample spans 110,000 or so clones, about 85% being singletons. Sequenced: peripheral blood. The receptors derive from a human donor in a cohort sampled during active COVID-19. Each CDR3 is given without its conserved first and last residue. Fields, in order: V gene, CDR3 length, J gene, CDR3 protein.

v_call: TRBV12-3/TRBV12-4; cdr3_length: 11; j_call: TRBJ2-3; cdr3_aa: ASRAPGKGTQY
v_call: TRBV20-1; cdr3_length: 14; j_call: TRBJ2-5; cdr3_aa: SASLPSGEAQETQY
v_call: TRBV20-1; cdr3_length: 14; j_call: TRBJ2-7; cdr3_aa: SASLGAGGSIYEQY
v_call: TRBV9; cdr3_length: 14; j_call: TRBJ1-3; cdr3_aa: ASSVAGGSSGNTIY
v_call: TRBV19; cdr3_length: 10; j_call: TRBJ1-2; cdr3_aa: ASSIWDRGYT
v_call: TRBV28; cdr3_length: 12; j_call: TRBJ2-1; cdr3_aa: ASSKAGTVNEQF
v_call: TRBV5-1; cdr3_length: 12; j_call: TRBJ1-5; cdr3_aa: ASRQDRIDQPQH
v_call: TRBV6-2/TRBV6-3; cdr3_length: 11; j_call: TRBJ1-2; cdr3_aa: ASSQYTNYGYT
v_call: TRBV27; cdr3_length: 12; j_call: TRBJ2-1; cdr3_aa: ATPTAGALNEQF
v_call: TRBV28; cdr3_length: 15; j_call: TRBJ2-7; cdr3_aa: ASSSPRAGGLSYEQY
v_call: TRBV18; cdr3_length: 10; j_call: TRBJ1-6; cdr3_aa: ASSRGDSPLH
v_call: TRBV5-5; cdr3_length: 14; j_call: TRBJ2-7; cdr3_aa: ASSQASGQSSYEQY
v_call: TRBV7-9; cdr3_length: 14; j_call: TRBJ1-4; cdr3_aa: ASSLTPGQIHEKLF
v_call: TRBV28; cdr3_length: 12; j_call: TRBJ2-1; cdr3_aa: ASSLMTSSDEQF
v_call: TRBV18; cdr3_length: 13; j_call: TRBJ2-5; cdr3_aa: ASSGQGAVKETQY
v_call: TRBV7-9; cdr3_length: 16; j_call: TRBJ1-1; cdr3_aa: ASSWKPGGASTSTEAF
v_call: TRBV7-3; cdr3_length: 13; j_call: TRBJ2-5; cdr3_aa: ASAITSDIGETQY
v_call: TRBV7-2; cdr3_length: 11; j_call: TRBJ2-1; cdr3_aa: ASSLWAPGEQF
v_call: TRBV5-6; cdr3_length: 15; j_call: TRBJ2-3; cdr3_aa: ASSFSGQRPSTDTQY
v_call: TRBV10-1; cdr3_length: 13; j_call: TRBJ1-1; cdr3_aa: ASSYREPPNTEAF
v_call: TRBV19; cdr3_length: 11; j_call: TRBJ2-3; cdr3_aa: ASHRQGADTQY
v_call: TRBV4-1; cdr3_length: 18; j_call: TRBJ2-3; cdr3_aa: ASSPFVTSGIRSSTDTQY
v_call: TRBV5-1; cdr3_length: 13; j_call: TRBJ2-2; cdr3_aa: ASSLVGTYTGELF
v_call: TRBV7-2; cdr3_length: 14; j_call: TRBJ2-5; cdr3_aa: ASSPLAGASAETQY
v_call: TRBV3-1/TRBV3-2; cdr3_length: 14; j_call: TRBJ2-7; cdr3_aa: ASSQAVGRLVHEQY
v_call: TRBV16; cdr3_length: 15; j_call: TRBJ1-2; cdr3_aa: ASSQLVGEGLNYGYT
v_call: TRBV6-1; cdr3_length: 14; j_call: TRBJ2-1; cdr3_aa: ASSERTGLGYNEQF
v_call: TRBV5-1; cdr3_length: 11; j_call: TRBJ2-7; cdr3_aa: ASSWTGGREQY
v_call: TRBV24-1; cdr3_length: 15; j_call: TRBJ2-3; cdr3_aa: ATSDPAGVAGTDTQY
v_call: TRBV7-9; cdr3_length: 11; j_call: TRBJ1-2; cdr3_aa: ASSPAVGAGYT
v_call: TRBV3-1/TRBV3-2; cdr3_length: 15; j_call: TRBJ2-3; cdr3_aa: ASSQTPGGTGRDTQY
v_call: TRBV3-1/TRBV3-2; cdr3_length: 14; j_call: TRBJ1-3; cdr3_aa: ASSLWTEGPGNTIY
v_call: TRBV5-5; cdr3_length: 12; j_call: TRBJ2-7; cdr3_aa: ASALTEKPYEQY
v_call: TRBV24-1; cdr3_length: 12; j_call: TRBJ2-7; cdr3_aa: ATSDRASAYEQY
v_call: TRBV11-2; cdr3_length: 13; j_call: TRBJ2-2; cdr3_aa: ASRRLAGDTGELF
v_call: TRBV14; cdr3_length: 13; j_call: TRBJ1-1; cdr3_aa: ASSRSSGENTEAF
v_call: TRBV5-4; cdr3_length: 13; j_call: TRBJ1-6; cdr3_aa: ASSAGQGGASPLH
v_call: TRBV19; cdr3_length: 11; j_call: TRBJ1-2; cdr3_aa: ASTLQGAAGYT
v_call: TRBV6-1; cdr3_length: 17; j_call: TRBJ2-1; cdr3_aa: ASSVGGLAGVSSYNEQF
v_call: TRBV5-6; cdr3_length: 11; j_call: TRBJ1-6; cdr3_aa: ASSPGTGTPLH
v_call: TRBV4-1; cdr3_length: 14; j_call: TRBJ2-5; cdr3_aa: ASSHPGQGPQETQY
v_call: TRBV27; cdr3_length: 12; j_call: TRBJ1-2; cdr3_aa: ASSLSGRVYGYT
v_call: TRBV4-1; cdr3_length: 12; j_call: TRBJ1-2; cdr3_aa: ASSQDQGPYGYT
v_call: TRBV6-5; cdr3_length: 13; j_call: TRBJ1-5; cdr3_aa: ASSQMEGIDQPQH
v_call: TRBV27; cdr3_length: 15; j_call: TRBJ2-1; cdr3_aa: ASSSRTPPKTYNEQF
v_call: TRBV6-1; cdr3_length: 15; j_call: TRBJ2-1; cdr3_aa: ASSGETSGRRVHEQF
v_call: TRBV3-1/TRBV3-2; cdr3_length: 13; j_call: TRBJ2-1; cdr3_aa: ASSRAGGSYNEQF
v_call: TRBV7-2; cdr3_length: 12; j_call: TRBJ2-5; cdr3_aa: ASSLARGTETQY
v_call: TRBV7-9; cdr3_length: 15; j_call: TRBJ2-5; cdr3_aa: ASSPTGSISYQETQY
v_call: TRBV4-2; cdr3_length: 15; j_call: TRBJ2-3; cdr3_aa: ASSQVLAGGRTDTQY
v_call: TRBV14; cdr3_length: 15; j_call: TRBJ2-7; cdr3_aa: ASSQDVIAAINYEQY
v_call: TRBV6-1; cdr3_length: 14; j_call: TRBJ1-5; cdr3_aa: ASSEEGRGRGQPQH
v_call: TRBV10-3; cdr3_length: 12; j_call: TRBJ1-1; cdr3_aa: AISARGRDTEAF
v_call: TRBV14; cdr3_length: 13; j_call: TRBJ2-7; cdr3_aa: ASSQGTGTSYEQY
v_call: TRBV5-4; cdr3_length: 13; j_call: TRBJ1-3; cdr3_aa: ASSLGGQSGNTIY